This TCR beta chain appears in the sequencing data of a study of T-cell reconstitution after alpha-beta-depleted transplantation in children. Construction of the TCRbeta library involved unique molecular identifiers. TCRdb re-derived calls from the PCR reads in MiXCR, one entry per CDR3 protein. The table lists roughly 490,000 distinct CDR3 sequences, about an eighth of them singletons. This clonotype was seen more than once but under ten times. Germline-derived CDR1 and CDR2 are SGHNT and YENEEA. This CDR3 has 14 residues. V lost 2 bases, J lost 0 bases, and 7 bases lay in between. The material was PBMCs, mostly from graft donor cells, obtained 180 days after TCRalphabeta/CD19-depleted stem cell transplant. The rearrangement joins TRBV11-3 to TRBJ1-2; a weak D match, TRBD1 (5 bases). This sequence was found in a female patient aged 2 to 10 who had a stem cell transplant for aplastic anemia, so the T cells may come from the graft donor. The chain's CDR3 is CASSLNRTNYGYTF. CDR3 bases: TGTGCCAGCAGCTTAAACAGGACTAACTATGGCTACACCTTC. Complete variable domain (other parts from reference TRBV11-3 and TRBJ1-2): EAGVVQSPRYKIIEKKQPVAFWCNPISGHNTLYWYLQNLGQGPELLIRYENEEAVDDSQLPKDRFSAERLKGVDSTLKIQPAELGDSAVYLCASSLNRTNYGYTFGSGTRLTVV.